Following are 27 T cell receptor beta chains from one sample sequenced in a study of T cells in Graves' hyperthyroidism and ophthalmopathy. The CDR3 regions of TCR beta were amplified from RNA transcripts. RT-PCR in the first round (using the HTBI primer set) targeted the TCR CDR3. TCRdb reprocessed the multiplex PCR reads via MiXCR and lists one record per CDR3 protein. The sample records about 200,000 distinct CDR3 sequences, 17% being singletons. Sequenced input: blood. These receptors all come from a woman in her forties or fifties with Graves' hyperthyroidism.

This clonotype was recorded at least ten times. The chain couples TRBV6-1 to TRBJ2-7, with TRBD1 identical over 7 bases. Germline CDR1 MNHNS, CDR2 SASEGT. The CDR3 spans 14 residues. After removal of 4 bases from V and 2 bases from J, the junction contained 5 bases not matched to a gene. The CDR3 reads CASSVRDSPYEQYF. The CDR3 DNA sequence: TGTGCCAGCAGTGTCCGGGACAGCCCCTACGAGCAGTACTTC.

Note on this clonotype: A much larger clone lies a single base off, so this may be a read error. The chain combines TRBV11-2 with TRBJ1-6, with D unresolved. Trimming cost V 2 bases and J 5 bases, with 10 bases left between them. This CDR3 has 15 amino acids. Per the germline V gene, CDR1 is SGHAT and CDR2 is FQNNGV. The CDR3 loop reads CASSLISGDNSPLHF. The CDR3, as DNA: TGTGCCAGCAGCTTAATATCTGGAGATAATTCACCCCTCCACTTT.

Concerning this clonotype: One junction end does not reproduce the germline sequence, and a read error may be involved. This chain joins TRBV18 and TRBJ2-7; no reliable D call. The CDR3 spans 14 residues. Per germline, CDR1 KGHSH and CDR2 LQKENI. CDR3 amino acids: CASPPSWVSYEQYF. CDR3 nucleotide sequence: TGTGCCAGCCCACCTTCCTGGGTCTCCTACGAGCAGTACTTC.

This clonotype came up many times. The V gene is TRBV7-9, the J gene TRBJ2-5; D tentatively fits TRBD1 or TRBD2 (5 bases each). This CDR3 is 16 amino acids long. Trimming took off 3 bases at V and 5 bases at J, with 19 bases between the two ends. CDR1 is SEHNR and CDR2 is FQNEAQ in the germline V gene (reference sequence). CDR3 in DNA: TGTGCCAGCAGCTTCCGGATGGTATGGGACGGGGAGACCCAGTACTTC. As protein: CASSFRMVWDGETQYF.

This clonotype was seen a few times. The chain uses TRBV4-2 and TRBJ2-7; the D is unclear. Between the trimmed V and J ends, which lost 0 bases and 6 bases, there was a span of 9 bases. The CDR3 is 13 amino acids. The germline V gene has CDR1 LGHNA and CDR2 YNFKEQ. CDR3 in DNA: TGTGCCAGCAGCCAAGATCGAGTACCCGAGCAGTACTTC. Translation: CASSQDRVPEQYF.

This clonotype was observed at least ten times. The J gene is TRBJ2-7, the V gene TRBV29-1, with 10 bases fitting TRBD1. CDR1 is SQVTM and CDR2 is ANQGSEA in the germline V gene. The CDR3 runs 13 residues. J gave up 5 bases and V 2 bases, and 3 bases lay outside the gene matches. This chain's CDR3 is CSVERGQGNEQYF. The CDR3 nucleotides are TGCAGCGTTGAAAGGGGACAGGGGAACGAGCAGTACTTC.

The table lists this clonotype with a few counts. V is TRBV13 and J is TRBJ2-3; maybe TRBD2 (6 bases). V lost 5 bases, J lost 6 bases, and 12 bases lay in between. The CDR3 is made up of 13 amino acids. The germline CDR1 and CDR2 sequences are PRHDT and FYEKMQ (reference sequence). The CDR3, as DNA: TGTGCCAGCAGCCAGATGGAGGGGGATACGCAGTATTTT. This gives the protein CASSQMEGDTQYF. The whole variable domain, filled in from reference TRBV13 and TRBJ2-3, reads AAGVIQSPRHLIKEKRETATLKCYPIPRHDTVYWYQQGPGQDPQFLISFYEKMQSDKGSIPDRFSAQQFSDYHSELNMSSLELGDSALYFCASSQMEGDTQYFGPGTRLTVL.

This clonotype was picked up a small number of times. The rearrangement uses TRBV7-3 and TRBJ2-3; 10 nucleotides align to TRBD1. V shed 3 bases, J shed 2 bases, and the junction held 5 bases outside the gene matches. The germline gives CDR1 SGHTA, CDR2 FQGTGA. The CDR3 has 16 amino acids. DNA for the CDR3: TGTGCCAGCAGCTTCGGGACAGGGGTATTCACAGATACGCAGTATTTT. Protein: CASSFGTGVFTDTQYF.

This clonotype was seen more than once but under ten times. This may come from a read error, since a much larger clone is one base off. The V call is TRBV30, the J call TRBJ1-2; D is unresolved. The V end was cut by 2 bases, the J end by 8 bases, with 12 bases between. CDR1 is GTSNPN, CDR2 SVGIG, per germline (reference sequence). The CDR3 length is 12 residues. CDR3 loop: CAWSPDNWGYTF. The CDR3 DNA sequence: TGTGCCTGGAGTCCCGACAATTGGGGCTACACCTTC.

This sequence joins TRBV5-4 and TRBJ1-2; tentatively, D is TRBD1 (6 bases). Germline V lookup: CDR1 SGHNT, CDR2 YYREEE (reference sequence). Trimming cost V 4 bases and J 1 base, with 11 bases left between them. This CDR3 contains 14 residues. The CDR3 nucleotides read TGTGCCAGCAGCCCAGGACAGATTAACTATGGCTACACCTTC. Translating gives CASSPGQINYGYTF. The whole variable domain, remainder taken from reference TRBV5-4 and TRBJ1-2, is ETGVTQSPTHLIKTRGQQVTLRCSSQSGHNTVSWYQQALGQGPQFIFQYYREEENGRGNFPPRFSGLQFPNYSSELNVNALELDDSALYLCASSPGQINYGYTFGSGTRLTVV.

This clonotype was detected ten times or more. The chain employs TRBV10-3 and TRBJ1-1; unclear D gene. CDR1 and CDR2 (germline): ENHRY, SYGVKD. V was clipped by 3 bases and J by 5 bases, with 10 bases between them. There are 13 residues in the CDR3. The DNA of the CDR3 is TGTGCCATCAGTGATGAGACTTTTACTGAAGCTTTCTTT. As protein: CAISDETFTEAFF.

This clonotype was picked up a small number of times. The CDR3 here is CAISESKGSGNTIYF. The CDR3, as DNA: TGTGCCATCAGTGAGTCGAAAGGTTCCGGAAACACCATATATTTT. The rearrangement links TRBV10-3 to TRBJ1-3, with no clear D. V lost 0 bases, J lost 4 bases, and 10 bases lay in between. The CDR3 sequence is 15 residues long. CDR1 and CDR2 (germline): ENHRY, SYGVKD.

There are a few counts of this clonotype. DNA of the CDR3: TGTGCCAGCAGTGGGGGATGGGGCGGGAGACAAGAGACCTACCAAGAGACCCAGTACTTC. This translates into CASSGGWGGRQETYQETQYF. The J gene is TRBJ2-5, the V gene TRBV12-3 or TRBV12-4; the match to TRBD2 covers 7 bases. The CDR3 has 20 amino acids. The trim removed 5 bases at V and 0 bases at J, leaving 21 bases unmatched.

A word on this clonotype: A much larger clone lies a single base off, so this may be a read error. The chain recombines TRBV11-2 with TRBJ1-2; D ambiguous. CDR3 size: 12 residues. Trimming cost V 4 bases and J 4 bases, with 7 bases left between them. The V gene's germline CDR1 is SGHAT and CDR2 FQNNGV. CDR3 protein: CASSSGSYGYTF. CDR3 bases: TGTGCCAGCAGCTCCGGGTCCTATGGCTACACCTTC.

This clonotype was seen ten or more times. The chain recombines TRBV2 with TRBJ2-1; D ambiguous. The CDR3 runs 13 residues. The germline V gene has CDR1 SNHLY and CDR2 FYNNEI. The V gene lost 3 bases and the J gene lost 2 bases, with 5 bases spanning the gap. The CDR3, as DNA: TGTGCCAGCAGTGAGGTGGCCTACAATGAGCAGTTCTTC. Translated, it gives CASSEVAYNEQFF.

This clonotype occurred many times. This sequence joins TRBV11-1 and TRBJ2-1, with D possibly being TRBD2 (6 bases). The CDR3 runs to 16 residues. The V end was cut by 5 bases, the J end by 2 bases, with 16 bases between. Germline-derived CDR1 and CDR2 are SGHAT and FQDESV (reference sequence). The CDR3 loop reads CASSPGGGPPYNEQFF. The CDR3 DNA follows: TGTGCCAGCAGCCCCGGGGGAGGTCCACCCTACAATGAGCAGTTCTTC.

The gene calls are TRBV18 and TRBJ2-7; D not certain. V was pared by 2 bases and J by 6 bases, with 14 bases between. This CDR3 has 14 amino acids. Germline V gene data show CDR1 as KGHSH and CDR2 as LQKENI. CDR3 sequence: CASSPAGSPGEQYF. CDR3 nucleotide sequence: TGTGCCAGCTCACCAGCAGGTAGCCCGGGCGAGCAGTACTTC.

This clonotype was seen repeatedly, ten times or more. CDR3 nucleotides: TGCAGTGCTAGAGATGGGATAGGGTTTTCACCCCTCCACTTT. This sequence encodes CSARDGIGFSPLHF. The chain is built from TRBV20-1 and TRBJ1-6; no firm D call. The CDR3 runs 14 residues. Trimming took 0 bases from V and 9 from J, leaving 12 bases between them. From germline, CDR1 is DFQATT and CDR2 SNEGSKA (reference sequence).

The sample holds many counts of this clonotype. This chain connects TRBV10-3 to TRBJ2-1; D ambiguous. This CDR3 region has 14 residues. CDR1 and CDR2 (germline): ENHRY, SYGVKD. V was shortened by 0 bases and J by 2 bases, with 5 bases between the two germline ends. CDR3 in amino acids: CAISESTAYNEQFF. Here the CDR3 DNA reads TGTGCCATCAGTGAGTCGACCGCCTACAATGAGCAGTTCTTC.

This clonotype was detected many times. This chain connects TRBV5-8 to TRBJ2-5; 9 positions agree with TRBD1. CDR3 size: 15 residues. V lost 1 base and J lost 5; bases outside the gene matches: 6. Germline CDR1 and CDR2: SGHTS and YDEGEE. CDR3 sequence (DNA): TGTGCCAGCAGCTTGTGGGGACAGGGTTCGGAGACCCAGTACTTC. Translated: CASSLWGQGSETQYF.

Comments on this clonotype: A read error may produce the germline difference seen at one junction end. The chain is built from TRBV6-5 and TRBJ2-5, with 13 bases matching TRBD2. This CDR3 comprises 21 residues. Germline V CDR1 and CDR2: MNHEY, SVGAGI. The CDR3 nucleotides read TGTGCCAGCACTTACGGACCCATGCTTCACGGACTAGCGGGAGAGCGGGAGACCCAGTACTTC. As protein: CASTYGPMLHGLAGERETQYF.

A note on this clonotype: One base away lies a much larger clone, so this may be a sequencing read error. The chain links TRBV5-1 to TRBJ2-3; D might be TRBD1 or TRBD2, each matching 5 bases. This CDR3 region has 14 residues. The V gene's germline CDR1 is SGHRS and CDR2 YFSETQ. V lost 4 bases and J 4 bases, leaving 13 bases between the germline ends. This chain's CDR3 is CASSGEGSADTQYF. The CDR3 DNA reads TGCGCCAGCAGCGGAGAGGGGTCGGCAGATACGCAGTATTTT.

This clonotype was detected many times. The gene calls are TRBV7-6 and TRBJ2-2; weak D call: TRBD2 (6 bases). The CDR3 extends over 16 amino acids. The V gene lost 4 bases and the J gene lost 7 bases, with 19 bases spanning the gap. Germline CDR1 SGHVS, CDR2 FNYEAQ. As DNA, the CDR3 is TGTGCCAGCAGCTCCGTAACTTGGGGGGTGAGCGGGGAGCTGTTTTTT. Translation gives CASSSVTWGVSGELFF.

This clonotype was seen many times. The rearrangement links TRBV27 to TRBJ2-7; D remains ambiguous. CDR3 length: 15 amino acids. The V gene's germline CDR1 is MNHEY and CDR2 SMNVEV (reference sequence). V was pared by 2 bases and J by 0 bases, with 11 bases between. The CDR3 nucleotides are TGTGCCAGCAGTTTAAGGGCCGTGGACTCCTACGAGCAGTACTTC. It yields the protein CASSLRAVDSYEQYF.

This chain uses TRBV5-1 with TRBJ2-4, with 9 bases fitting TRBD2. Germline V CDR1 and CDR2: SGHRS, YFSETQ. V shed 5 bases, J shed 7 bases, and the junction held 7 bases outside the gene matches. The CDR3 is 14 amino acids. The CDR3 here is CASRNSGSGNIQYF. The CDR3 bases are TGCGCCAGCAGAAATAGCGGGAGCGGGAACATTCAGTACTTC.

In its sample, this clonotype was seen many times. This rearrangement joins TRBV30 to TRBJ1-1; weak D call: TRBD1 (6 bases). The ends were cut back, 4 bases at V and 2 bases at J, with 14 bases in the middle. The germline gives CDR1 GTSNPN, CDR2 SVGIG (reference sequence). The CDR3 spans 14 residues. DNA for the CDR3: TGTGCCTGGACGACAGGAAACATAAACACTGAAGCTTTCTTT. Its protein is CAWTTGNINTEAFF.

This clonotype was observed many times. V and J are TRBV4-1 and TRBJ2-5; 7 bases match TRBD1. V shed 0 bases and J 5 bases; nucleotides not matched to a gene: 6. Looked up from germline, CDR1 is MGHRA and CDR2 is YSYEKL. The CDR3 has 15 residues. CDR3 bases: TGCGCCAGCAGCCAAGACGACAGGGAAGTGGAGACCCAGTACTTC. Protein sequence: CASSQDDREVETQYF.